Detailed here is one T cell receptor beta chain. The sample belongs to a study of response to subunit inactivated influenza vaccine. The CDR3 extends over 15 amino acids. Germline V CDR1 and CDR2: MDHEN, SYDVKM. J lost 5 bases, V lost 5 bases, and 10 bases had no gene match. MiXCR was run by TCRdb on the RT-PCR reads, yielding one entry per CDR3 protein. The profile shows a few hundred thousand distinct CDR3 sequences, 11% to 15% of them singletons. The origin of this receptor is a man in his fifties or sixties who received an inactivated influenza vaccine. The sequencing here drew on PBMCs from blood, taken about 11 days after vaccination. This sequence joins TRBV28 and TRBJ2-7; the match to TRBD1 covers 9 bases. CDR3 sequence reads: CASSPPGQGWHEQYF. In nucleotides, the CDR3 is TGTGCCAGCAGTCCGCCGGGACAGGGCTGGCACGAGCAGTACTTC.